The T cell receptor (beta chain) under discussion was sequenced for a study of post-analysis software for immune sequencing data. Study-level findings and limits: Roughly 5 TRBV segments, TRBV5-6, TRBV5-1 and TRBV20-1 among them, were found more frequent in patients than controls.

The V end was cut by 0 bases, the J end by 7 bases, with 6 bases between. The germline CDR1 and CDR2 sequences are SNHLY and FYNNEI. The CDR3 runs 12 residues. TCR beta cDNA libraries included unique molecular identifiers. MiXCR was run by TCRdb on the PCR reads, yielding one entry per CDR3 protein. The sample comprises around 700,000 distinct CDR3 sequences, approximately 59% of which are singletons, and 10% to 12% rests with the top ten. For this clonotype: Antigen specificity is unknown.

This TCR was recovered from a girl aged 2-10 years with multiple sclerosis. The chain uses TRBV2 and TRBJ2-5, with D hard to call. The sample consisted of blood. This CDR3 is CASSEASRTQYF. The CDR3 bases are TGTGCCAGCAGTGAAGCTAGCCGGACCCAGTACTTC.